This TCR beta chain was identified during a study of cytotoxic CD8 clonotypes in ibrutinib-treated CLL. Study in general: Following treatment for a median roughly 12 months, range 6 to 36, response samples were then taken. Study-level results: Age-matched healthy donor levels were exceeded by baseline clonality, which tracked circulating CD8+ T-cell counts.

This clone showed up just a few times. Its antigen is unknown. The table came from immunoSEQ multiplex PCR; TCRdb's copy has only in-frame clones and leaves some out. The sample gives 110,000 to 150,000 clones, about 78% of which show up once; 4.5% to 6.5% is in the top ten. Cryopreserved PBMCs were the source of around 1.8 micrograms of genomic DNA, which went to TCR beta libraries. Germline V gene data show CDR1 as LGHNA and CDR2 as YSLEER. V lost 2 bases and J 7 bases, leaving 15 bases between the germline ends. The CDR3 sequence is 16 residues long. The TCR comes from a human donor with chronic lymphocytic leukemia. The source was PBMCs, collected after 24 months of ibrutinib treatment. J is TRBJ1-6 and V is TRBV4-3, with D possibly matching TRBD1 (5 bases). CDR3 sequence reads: CASSQRGDLGNSPLHF. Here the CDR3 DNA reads TGCGCCAGCAGCCAAAGAGGGGATCTGGGGAATTCACCCCTCCACTTT.